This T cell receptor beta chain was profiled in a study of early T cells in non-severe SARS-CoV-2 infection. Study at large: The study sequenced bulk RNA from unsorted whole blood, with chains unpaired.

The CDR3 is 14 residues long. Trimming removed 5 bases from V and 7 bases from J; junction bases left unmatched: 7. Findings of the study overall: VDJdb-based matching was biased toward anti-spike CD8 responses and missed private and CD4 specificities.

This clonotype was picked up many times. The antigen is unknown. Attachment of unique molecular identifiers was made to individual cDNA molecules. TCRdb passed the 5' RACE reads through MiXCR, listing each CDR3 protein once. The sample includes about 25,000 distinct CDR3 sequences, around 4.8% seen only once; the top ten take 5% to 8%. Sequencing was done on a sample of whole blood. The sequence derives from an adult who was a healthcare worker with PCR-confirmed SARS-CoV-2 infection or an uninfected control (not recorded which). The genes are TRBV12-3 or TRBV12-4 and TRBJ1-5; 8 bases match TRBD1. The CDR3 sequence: CASSADRVGQPQHF. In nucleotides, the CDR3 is TGTGCCAGCAGTGCGGACAGGGTGGGCCAGCCCCAGCATTTT.